The source of this TCR beta chain is a study of CD8+ T cells in alopecia areata. Points from the study as a whole: Mice showed TCR sharing more clearly than patients did, possibly owing to HLA. Scalp clonality and expanded CD8+ clones among the top 100 were significantly decreased by tofacitinib.

Looked up from germline, CDR1 is LNHNV and CDR2 is YYDKDF (reference sequence). The V gene lost 7 bases and the J gene lost 2 bases, with 7 bases spanning the gap. The CDR3 spans 12 residues. As regards this clone: Antigen unknown.

Documented treatment: oral pan-JAK inhibitor, 5-10 mg twice daily. The study team obtained lesional scalp punch biopsies and peripheral blood from alopecia areata patients. TCR sequencing used cDNA made by reverse transcription of extracted RNA. Some clones are missing from TCRdb's copy, which holds only in-frame ones; the method was immunoSEQ multiplex PCR. The sample has under 200,000 clones, less than 80% seen once; the top ten hold 14%. The chain joins TRBV15 to TRBJ2-3; D gene uncertain. The source was CD4+ T cells sorted from blood, collected at week 24, from a patient treated with tofacitinib. This clonotype originated in a human donor with alopecia areata. The CDR3 nucleotides are TGTGCCACCACATCCTACACAGATACGCAGTATTTT. It encodes CATTSYTDTQYF.